The entry below gives a single T cell receptor beta chain sequence along with its context. This sample is drawn from a study of blood T cell repertoires in COVID-19. Study at large: The United States, Italy and Spain supplied acute and convalescent COVID-19 samples. T cells, B-cell-depleted T cells, or PBMCs supplied cDNA or gDNA.

Original handling: Amplification from reference gene primers served as the basis for estimated nucleated cell counts. Repertoires were generated with immunoSEQ multiplex PCR, while TCRdb's copy carries only in-frame clones and drops some. The V and J calls and clone size come from that table; D and trimming were worked out from the DNA. The sample lists tens of thousands of clones; more than 80% were seen once. The ends were cut back, 5 bases at V and 0 bases at J, with 11 bases in the middle. CDR3 length equals 15 residues. CDR1 is SEHNR, CDR2 FQNEAQ, per germline (reference sequence). The source is a man between 60 and 75 years old with active or convalescent COVID-19. Sequenced sample: peripheral blood. The chain combines TRBV7-9 with TRBJ2-1, with D possibly matching TRBD2 (6 bases). In DNA form, the CDR3 reads TGTGCCAGCAGCCCTAGACTAGTCTCCTACAATGAGCAGTTCTTC. Amino acid sequence: CASSPRLVSYNEQFF. The full variable domain, with the rest looked up from reference TRBV7-9 and TRBJ2-1, is DTGVSQNPRHKITKRGQNVTFRCDPISEHNRLYWYRQTLGQGPEFLTYFQNEAQLEKSRLLSDRFSAERPKGSFSTLEIQRTEQGDSAMYLCASSPRLVSYNEQFFGPGTRLTVL.